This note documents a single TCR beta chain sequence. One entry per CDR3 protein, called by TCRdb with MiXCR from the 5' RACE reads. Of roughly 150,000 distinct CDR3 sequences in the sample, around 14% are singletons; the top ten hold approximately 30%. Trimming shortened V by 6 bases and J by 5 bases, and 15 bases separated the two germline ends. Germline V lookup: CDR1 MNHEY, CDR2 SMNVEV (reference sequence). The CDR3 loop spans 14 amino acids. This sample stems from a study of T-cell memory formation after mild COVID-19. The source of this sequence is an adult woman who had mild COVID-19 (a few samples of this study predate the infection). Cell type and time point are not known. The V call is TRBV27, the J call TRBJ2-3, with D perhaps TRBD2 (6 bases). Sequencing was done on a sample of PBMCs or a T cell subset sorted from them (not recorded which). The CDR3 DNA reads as TGTGCCAGCAGGGGGGGTACCGCCGGAGATACGCAGTATTTT. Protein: CASRGGTAGDTQYF.